The 22 T cell receptor beta chains below were found in one sample sequenced in a study of CD8 T cells in ankylosing spondylitis. General study findings and limits: Several highly homologous variants made up a TCR beta motif that seemed to typify ankylosing spondylitis blood.

These TCRs' antigens remain unknown. TCRdb called the 5' RACE reads again in MiXCR, with one record for every CDR3 protein. The sample has 700,000 or so distinct CDR3 sequences, around 17% seen once. The sample taken for sequencing was blood, either unsorted or a sorted T cell fraction (not recorded which). These receptors came from a male donor with ankylosing spondylitis.

The V call is TRBV12-3 or TRBV12-4, the J call TRBJ2-3; 8 nucleotides align to TRBD1. V lost 7 bases and J lost 10; bases outside the gene matches: 7. The CDR3 runs to 12 residues. CDR3 DNA sequence: TGTGCCAGCACCCCCGGACAGGGAGCGCAGTATTTT. It specifies CASTPGQGAQYF.

V is TRBV27 and J is TRBJ2-3; 11 bases align to TRBD2. Germline CDR1 is MNHEY and CDR2 is SMNVEV (reference sequence). The CDR3 sequence is 19 residues long. The trim removed 0 bases at V and 0 bases at J, leaving 8 bases unmatched. The CDR3 DNA sequence: TGTGCCAGCAGTTTATCCCCTAGCGGGGGGCTCCCTAGCACAGATACGCAGTATTTT. It encodes CASSLSPSGGLPSTDTQYF.

The rearrangement links TRBV28 to TRBJ1-2; D not resolved. V lost 10 bases and J lost 4, with 13 bases in between. Germline-derived CDR1 and CDR2 are MDHEN and SYDVKM. The CDR3 is 12 residues long. CDR3 residues: CATHGMAYGYTF. The CDR3 DNA reads as TGTGCCACCCATGGGATGGCCTATGGCTACACCTTC.

This chain connects TRBV9 to TRBJ2-7, with unresolved D. V shed 5 bases and J shed 4 bases, with 16 bases lying between them. The germline V gene encodes CDR1 SGDLS and CDR2 YYNGEE. The CDR3 has 14 amino acids. The CDR3 nucleotides read TGTGCCAGCAGTCCAAAGACGGTTGGGTACGAGCAGTACTTC. Translated, it gives CASSPKTVGYEQYF.

In its sample, this clonotype was seen a few times. V gene TRBV28 combines with J gene TRBJ2-3; D is perhaps TRBD2 (5 bases). From germline, CDR1 is MDHEN and CDR2 SYDVKM. This CDR3 contains 13 residues. Trimming took 5 bases from V and 2 from J, leaving 8 bases between them. Here the CDR3 reads CASSGRDTDTQYF. In DNA, the CDR3 is TGTGCCAGCAGTGGACGGGACACAGATACGCAGTATTTT.

Comments on this clonotype: Relative to the germline gene, one junction end is altered; a read error may explain this. The chain uses TRBV7-7 and TRBJ1-2; TRBD1 aligns across 9 bases. From germline, CDR1 is SSHAT and CDR2 FNYEAQ (reference sequence). The CDR3 totals 15 residues. This CDR3 reads CASSGRTGANYGYTF. The CDR3 DNA sequence: TGTGCTAGCAGCGGACGGACAGGGGCTAACTATGGCTACACCTTC.

This clonotype was seen more than once but under ten times. CDR3 coding DNA: TGTGCCAGCAGCCAAAGCGGGGGCGCACAAGAGACCCAGTACTTC. Amino acid sequence: CASSQSGGAQETQYF. The rearrangement joins TRBV6-1 to TRBJ2-5; the match to TRBD2 covers 8 bases. V trimming: 6 bases; J trimming: 2 bases; junction bases outside the gene matches: 8. Germline lookup yields CDR1 MNHNS and CDR2 SASEGT. The CDR3 runs 15 residues.

The chain joins TRBV6-1 to TRBJ1-1, with a weak D call TRBD1 (6 bases). In germline, CDR1 is MNHNS, CDR2 SASEGT. Trimming cost V 5 bases and J 3 bases, with 19 bases left between them. The CDR3 runs to 16 residues. CDR3: CASSPRFGGRDTEAFF. The CDR3 nucleotides are TGTGCCAGCAGTCCCCGGTTCGGGGGGCGGGACACTGAAGCTTTCTTT.

The CDR3 bases are TGTGCCAGCAGCGGGGGGACAGGGCTGAACACTGAAGCTTTCTTT. Its translation is CASSGGTGLNTEAFF. This chain uses TRBV9 with TRBJ1-1; TRBD1 matches at 9 bases. The germline V gene encodes CDR1 SGDLS and CDR2 YYNGEE. The V gene end was trimmed by 3 bases and the J gene end by 0 bases; junction bases not matched to a gene: 3. The CDR3 covers 15 residues.

This clonotype was counted ten times or more. The V and J genes are TRBV20-1 and TRBJ2-5; TRBD2 agrees at 9 bases. The CDR3 contains 14 residues. Unmatched junction bases numbered 12, after V lost 8 bases and J lost 5 bases. CDR1 is DFQATT and CDR2 is SNEGSKA in the germline V gene (reference sequence). CDR3 bases: TGCAGTCCAGGAAGGGGGCGGGAGGGGGAGACCCAGTACTTC. This codes for CSPGRGREGETQYF.

This clonotype was observed many times. The rearrangement links TRBV15 to TRBJ2-2, with 9 bases lining up with TRBD2. The length of the CDR3 is 16 residues. Trimming cost V 1 base and J 7 bases; bases outside gene matches: 7. Germline CDR1 LNHNV, CDR2 YYDKDF (reference sequence). The CDR3 DNA sequence: TGTGCCACCAGCAGAGTTGCGGGGGGGCAGGGCGGGGAGCTGTTTTTT. It codes for CATSRVAGGQGGELFF.

A few counts support this clonotype. The V call is TRBV12-3 or TRBV12-4, the J call TRBJ2-1; TRBD2 might be the D (5 bases). The CDR3 length is 14 residues. V shed 3 bases and J shed 7 bases, with 13 bases lying between them. The CDR3 region has the DNA TGTGCCAGCAGTTTTACCCTAGCCGAAAATGAGCAGTTCTTC. This sequence encodes CASSFTLAENEQFF.

V and J are TRBV4-1 and TRBJ1-4; D is unresolved. CDR3 length: 15 amino acids. With 8 bases removed from V and 0 bases from J, the gap between germline ends came to 13 bases. In germline, CDR1 is MGHRA, CDR2 YSYEKL. In DNA, the CDR3 is TGCGCCAGCGGCACTCCGGGGACAACTAATGAAAAACTGTTTTTT. Protein: CASGTPGTTNEKLFF.

The genes are TRBV12-3 or TRBV12-4 and TRBJ2-7; 9 bases align to TRBD1. V was clipped by 3 bases and J by 6 bases; unmatched bases: 6. There are 14 residues in the CDR3. The CDR3 loop reads CASSLKQGAREQYF. CDR3 sequence (DNA): TGTGCCAGCAGTTTGAAACAGGGGGCGCGCGAGCAGTACTTC.

The rearrangement links TRBV12-3 or TRBV12-4 to TRBJ1-6; 7 nucleotides agree with TRBD1. CDR3 length equals 15 residues. Trimming at V came to 3 bases and at J to 7 bases, leaving 6 bases not matched to a gene. The CDR3 region is CASSFRQGGNSPLHF. In DNA, the CDR3 is TGTGCCAGCAGTTTCAGACAGGGTGGGAATTCACCCCTCCACTTT.

V usage is TRBV7-9 and J usage is TRBJ2-1, with D maybe TRBD2 (6 bases). The CDR3 runs to 15 residues. V lost 0 bases and J 3 bases, leaving 9 bases between the germline ends. Germline CDR1 is SEHNR and CDR2 is FQNEAQ (reference sequence). CDR3 in amino acids: CASSLAEGIYNEQFF. The CDR3 coding sequence is TGTGCCAGCAGCTTAGCGGAGGGGATCTACAATGAGCAGTTCTTC.

There are a few counts of this clonotype. The V call is TRBV20-1, the J call TRBJ2-7, with D possibly TRBD2 on 6 matching bases. Germline CDR1 and CDR2: DFQATT and SNEGSKA (reference sequence). The CDR3 consists of 15 residues. Trimming stripped 1 base from V and 1 base from J, with 14 bases between. The CDR3 nucleotides read TGCAGTGCTAGAGTCCCGGGAGCGGTTTCCTACGAGCAGTACTTC. Protein product: CSARVPGAVSYEQYF.

This clonotype showed up just a few times. The rearrangement uses TRBV5-1 and TRBJ2-7; 12 nucleotides match TRBD2. CDR1 and CDR2 (germline): SGHRS, YFSETQ. The CDR3 is 15 amino acids. Unmatched junction bases numbered 5, after V lost 0 bases and J lost 7 bases. The CDR3 here is CASSLVLAGGGEQYF. CDR3 DNA sequence: TGCGCCAGCAGCTTGGTACTAGCGGGAGGAGGTGAGCAGTACTTC.

The rearrangement uses TRBV6-6 and TRBJ2-7, with TRBD1 matching over 9 bases. This CDR3 is 11 amino acids long. In germline, CDR1 is MNHNY, CDR2 SVGAGI (reference sequence). J was trimmed by 8 bases and V by 6 bases; bases with no gene match: 2. CDR3 in amino acids: CASRGQGKQYF. DNA of the CDR3: TGTGCCAGCAGGGGACAGGGCAAGCAGTACTTC.

This clonotype showed up many times. The rearrangement links TRBV4-2 to TRBJ2-5, with D tentatively TRBD1 (7 bases). The CDR3 covers 17 residues. CDR1 LGHNA and CDR2 YNFKEQ come from the germline V gene. V was shortened by 0 bases and J by 0 bases, with 14 bases between the two germline ends. The CDR3: CASSQDRGTEYQETQYF. The CDR3 bases are TGTGCCAGCAGCCAAGATCGCGGGACAGAGTACCAAGAGACCCAGTACTTC.

The rearrangement uses TRBV6-4 and TRBJ1-6, with no clear D. The germline V and J ends were trimmed by 1 base and 0 bases, with 13 bases remaining between them. The CDR3 sequence is 18 residues long. Germline values: CDR1 MRHNA, CDR2 SNTAGT. The CDR3 sequence is CASSDLAVLSSYNSPLHF. Written as DNA, the CDR3 is TGTGCCAGCAGTGACTTAGCAGTTCTAAGCTCCTATAATTCACCCCTCCACTTT.

This clonotype was seen more than once but under ten times. The chain has TRBV29-1 and TRBJ2-1; D possibly matches TRBD1 or TRBD2 (7 bases each). CDR1 and CDR2 (germline): SQVTM, ANQGSEA. V lost 5 bases and J lost 3, with 17 bases in between. This CDR3 has 15 amino acids. This CDR3 reads CSVPPQGGGYNEQFF. As DNA, the CDR3 is TGCAGCGTTCCCCCCCAGGGGGGGGGCTACAATGAGCAGTTCTTC.